The 20 T cell receptor beta chains below were found in one sample sequenced in a study of blood T cell repertoires in COVID-19. Clones were sequenced by immunoSEQ multiplex PCR, and TCRdb holds only the in-frame ones, with some missing. Here the sample spans 180,000 or so clones, around 85% being singletons. The specimen was peripheral blood. Every receptor here comes from a woman at least 80 years old with acute or convalescent COVID-19.

This chain links TRBV21-1 with TRBJ1-4; TRBD1, the table's D call, lacks a check against the DNA. TRBV21-1 is recorded as a pseudogene. There are 11 residues in the CDR3. Here the CDR3 reads CRGGRYEKLFF. In DNA form, the CDR3 reads TGCCGAGGGGGAAGGTATGAAAAACTGTTTTTT.

This chain links TRBV3-1 (or the pseudogene TRBV3-2) with TRBJ1-6, with D possibly being TRBD1 (5 bases). V lost 3 bases and J 7 bases, leaving 7 bases between the germline ends. There are 13 residues in the CDR3. Germline V CDR1 and CDR2: LGHDT, YNNKEL (reference sequence). CDR3 nucleotide sequence: TGTGCCAGCAGCCAGGCAGGGAATTCACCCCTCCACTTT. Amino acid sequence: CASSQAGNSPLHF.

With respect to this clone: Mismatch with germline at one junction end may stem from a read error. This CDR3 is CASSVVAGATRGTDTQYF. CDR3 sequence (DNA): TGTGCCAGCAGCGTAGTAGCGGGAGCCACTCGAGGCACGGATACGCAGTATTTT. The chain has TRBV9 and TRBJ2-3, with TRBD2 matching 9 bases. Germline-derived CDR1 and CDR2 are SGDLS and YYNGEE. This CDR3 contains 18 residues.

The chain couples TRBV9 to TRBJ1-3, with 7 bases identical to TRBD1. This CDR3 contains 15 residues. Losses at the gene ends were 2 bases for V and 4 bases for J; bases not matched to a gene: 6. The germline V gene has CDR1 SGDLS and CDR2 YYNGEE. The CDR3 region is CASSVTGDRGNTIYF. The CDR3 bases are TGTGCCAGCAGCGTCACAGGGGACCGAGGAAACACCATATATTTT.

This chain joins TRBV29-1 and TRBJ2-7; 12 bases are a match to TRBD1. The V and J ends lost 2 bases and 9 bases, in that order; junction bases with no gene match: 8. Germline V gene data show CDR1 as SQVTM and CDR2 as ANQGSEA. The CDR3 contains 14 residues. The CDR3 coding sequence is TGCAGCGTTGAAAGTGGGACAGGGGGCGTAGGGCAGTACTTC. This sequence encodes CSVESGTGGVGQYF.

J is TRBJ1-1 and V is TRBV6-2 or TRBV6-3; no clear D. Trimming took off 3 bases at V and 5 bases at J, with 13 bases between the two ends. Germline CDR1 MNHEY, CDR2 SVGEGT. The CDR3 length is 14 residues. In DNA, the CDR3 is TGTGCCAGCAGTTATGGTCTATCGGGGACTGAAGCTTTCTTT. Amino acids: CASSYGLSGTEAFF.

This clone was counted a few times. The chain is built from TRBV11-1 and TRBJ2-2, with D tentatively TRBD2 (5 bases). Germline V CDR1 and CDR2: SGHAT, FQDESV (reference sequence). This CDR3 is 16 amino acids long. V lost 1 base and J 2 bases, leaving 11 bases between the germline ends. The CDR3 coding sequence is TGTGCCAGCAGCTTAGTTGCGGGCGGAAACACCGGGGAGCTGTTTTTT. This sequence encodes CASSLVAGGNTGELFF.

The chain combines TRBV5-1 with TRBJ2-7; 12 nucleotides match TRBD1. With 3 bases clipped from V and 2 bases from J, the junction kept 3 bases outside the gene matches. Germline assignment: CDR1 SGHRS and CDR2 YFSETQ. CDR3 size: 15 residues. The CDR3 coding sequence is TGCGCCAGCAGCTGGGGGGACAGGGGGCCCTACGAGCAGTACTTC. Protein product: CASSWGDRGPYEQYF.

The chain couples TRBV19 to TRBJ1-1, with TRBD1 as a possible D gene (5 bases). This CDR3 comprises 14 residues. V shed 6 bases and J shed 0 bases, with 11 bases lying between them. The germline gives CDR1 LNHDA, CDR2 SQIVND (reference sequence). CDR3 coding DNA: TGTGCCAGTAGATGGGGCAGCATGAACACTGAAGCTTTCTTT. Translated, it gives CASRWGSMNTEAFF.

This chain uses TRBV6-1 with TRBJ1-6, with a possible D match to TRBD1 (6 bases). Germline CDR1 MNHNS, CDR2 SASEGT. The V end lost 2 bases, the J end lost 13 bases, and 12 bases lay between the germline ends. The CDR3 covers 13 residues. The CDR3 DNA reads TGTGCCAGCAGTGAAACGACAGGATTTCCCCTCCACTTT. Protein: CASSETTGFPLHF.

The chain carries TRBV5-6 and TRBJ1-1; D is ambiguous. V was pared by 0 bases and J by 0 bases, with 9 bases between. The germline V gene encodes CDR1 SGHDT and CDR2 YYEEEE. The CDR3 is made up of 15 amino acids. The CDR3 is CASSLASPMNTEAFF. In DNA, the CDR3 is TGTGCCAGCAGCTTGGCCAGTCCCATGAACACTGAAGCTTTCTTT.

The rearrangement links TRBV12-3 or TRBV12-4 to TRBJ1-2; no clear D. V was pared by 3 bases and J by 5 bases, with 10 bases between. The CDR3 covers 13 residues. The CDR3 is CASSFMPQYGYTF. The CDR3 nucleotides read TGTGCCAGCAGTTTTATGCCCCAGTATGGCTACACCTTC.

V usage is TRBV19 and J usage is TRBJ2-2; D may be TRBD1 (6 bases). The germline V and J ends were trimmed by 3 bases and 1 base, with 9 bases remaining between them. Germline CDR1 LNHDA, CDR2 SQIVND (reference sequence). The CDR3 contains 15 residues. The CDR3 here is CASSMRGGNTGELFF. Here the CDR3 DNA reads TGTGCCAGTAGTATGAGAGGGGGGAACACCGGGGAGCTGTTTTTT.

V is TRBV30 and J is TRBJ2-7, with 10 bases lining up with TRBD2. Per the germline V gene, CDR1 is GTSNPN and CDR2 is SVGIG (reference sequence). The CDR3 is 15 residues long. The trim removed 4 bases at V and 2 bases at J, leaving 8 bases unmatched. CDR3 in DNA: TGTGCCTGGACCCCCAGGCTAGCGGGGGCCTACGAGCAGTACTTC. Translating it yields CAWTPRLAGAYEQYF.

This rearrangement joins TRBV21-1 to TRBJ2-1; the D segment call TRBD2 is taken from the table without a DNA check. TRBV21-1 is a known pseudogene. The CDR3 is 16 residues long. CDR3 coding DNA: TGTGCCAGCAGCAAGACCACGGGAGTACACTACAATGAGCAGTTCTTC. Translation: CASSKTTGVHYNEQFF.

This sequence joins TRBV10-1 and TRBJ2-2; 7 bases fit TRBD1. This CDR3 comprises 15 residues. CDR1 is WNHNN, CDR2 SYGVQD, per germline (reference sequence). V shed 2 bases, J shed 2 bases, and the junction held 2 bases outside the gene matches. CDR3 sequence: CASSEGTANTGELFF. The CDR3 DNA sequence: TGCGCCAGCAGTGAGGGGACAGCTAACACCGGGGAGCTGTTTTTT.

The chain joins TRBV12-5 to TRBJ1-1; D unclear. The CDR3 spans 15 residues. Germline V CDR1 and CDR2: LGHNT, FRNRAP. Trimming removed 4 bases from V and 0 bases from J, with 12 bases in between. CDR3 residues: CASGSGRSLNTEAFF. CDR3 nucleotides: TGTGCTAGTGGTTCCGGCAGGTCCTTGAACACTGAAGCTTTCTTT. Complete variable domain (other parts from reference TRBV12-5 and TRBJ1-1): DARVTQTPRHKVTEMGQEVTMRCQPILGHNTVFWYRQTMMQGLELLAYFRNRAPLDDSGMPKDRFSAEMPDATLATLKIQPSEPRDSAVYFCASGSGRSLNTEAFFGQGTRLTVV.

The chain has TRBV27 and TRBJ2-6; 9 bases agree with TRBD1. J lost 0 bases, V lost 5 bases, and 14 bases had no gene match. The CDR3 is 20 amino acids. Germline CDR1 and CDR2: MNHEY and SMNVEV (reference sequence). The CDR3 loop reads CASSPGQGVGESSGANVLTF. The DNA for the CDR3 is TGTGCCAGCAGTCCGGGACAGGGAGTAGGAGAGAGCTCTGGGGCCAACGTCCTGACTTTC.

CDR3 in amino acids: CASSWSLLAANTGELFF. The CDR3 nucleotides read TGCGCCAGCAGCTGGTCCCTACTAGCGGCGAACACCGGGGAGCTGTTTTTT. This chain connects TRBV5-1 to TRBJ2-2; 8 bases match TRBD2. The CDR3 runs 17 residues. Germline V gene lookup returns CDR1 SGHRS and CDR2 YFSETQ. The V segment lost 3 bases and the J segment 0 bases; nucleotides outside the gene matches: 7.

The V gene is TRBV2, the J gene TRBJ1-6; no firm D call. Germline CDR1 SNHLY, CDR2 FYNNEI. CDR3 length equals 13 residues. Trimming took 8 bases from V and 7 from J, leaving 12 bases between them. CDR3 in DNA: TGTGCCAGCTCCCTCAGCGAGAATTCACCCCTCCACTTT. Amino acid sequence: CASSLSENSPLHF.